The source of this T cell receptor beta chain is a study of Graves' ophthalmopathy and Graves' hyperthyroidism. Whole-study results and caveats: At just under 71% sensitivity and 72.22% specificity, the model predicted progression of the ophthalmopathy. Discriminating ophthalmopathy from stable hyperthyroidism, a 13-signature model attained a sensitivity of approximately 85% and a specificity of 80% to 82%.

This clonotype was seen repeatedly, ten times or more. Its antigen remains unidentified. RNA served as the template for amplifying TCR beta CDR3 regions. In the first round, RT-PCR was carried out with HTBI primers, and a multiplex PCR formed the second round. TCRdb ran MiXCR on the multiplex PCR reads and lists one entry per CDR3 protein. Among about 410,000 distinct CDR3 sequences listed, around 17% were seen once. The CDR3 loop spans 15 amino acids. V lost 3 bases to trimming and J lost 0 bases, with 11 bases between them. Germline V lookup: CDR1 LNHDA, CDR2 SQIVND (reference sequence). Material for sequencing was peripheral blood. The chain employs TRBV19 and TRBJ1-1; no firm D call. This TCR derives from a woman between 18 and 29 years old with Graves' ophthalmopathy. The CDR3 spells CASSMGGPMNTEAFF. The DNA of the CDR3 is TGTGCCAGTAGTATGGGAGGACCCATGAACACTGAAGCTTTCTTT.